The entry that follows covers one TCR beta chain sequence. The target antigen is unknown. The CDR3 sequence is 14 residues long. The V and J ends lost 6 bases and 5 bases, in that order; junction bases with no gene match: 11. Germline V gene data show CDR1 as DFQATT and CDR2 as SNEGSKA (reference sequence). This specimen belongs to a study of post-analysis software for immune sequencing data. Study findings and constraints: A few TRBV segments appeared more often in patients than in controls, and TRBV5-6, TRBV5-1 and TRBV20-1 were among these.

The authors incorporated unique molecular identifiers into the TCR beta cDNA libraries. One entry per CDR3 protein, called by TCRdb with MiXCR from the PCR reads. Of approximately 350,000 distinct CDR3 sequences in the sample, about a third were seen once. The genes are TRBV20-1 and TRBJ2-5; 8 bases fit TRBD2. Sequenced: blood. The receptor was derived from a girl aged 10 to 17 with multiple sclerosis. This chain's CDR3 is CSAKRGGAGETQYF. The CDR3 DNA reads TGCAGTGCCAAACGGGGGGGGGCCGGTGAGACCCAGTACTTC.